Listed below are T cell receptor beta chains from one sample, sequenced in a study of T-cell reconstitution after alpha-beta-depleted transplantation in children. TCRdb reanalysed the PCR reads using MiXCR and keeps one entry per CDR3 protein. The data contain about 120,000 distinct CDR3 sequences, roughly 23% of them seen just once; the ten biggest clones take up about 10%. Sample: PBMCs, mostly from graft donor cells, taken 180 days after TCRalphabeta/CD19-depleted stem cell transplant. These receptors were collected from a male patient between 2 and 9 years old who had a stem cell transplant for chronic granulomatous disease, so the T cells may come from the graft donor. Each CDR3 is given without its conserved first and last residue. The order of the fields is V gene, J gene, CDR3 protein.

v_gene: TRBV12-3/TRBV12-4; j_gene: TRBJ2-1; CDR3aa: ASSPTGNEQF
v_gene: TRBV15; j_gene: TRBJ1-1; CDR3aa: ATSRKANTEAF
v_gene: TRBV20-1; j_gene: TRBJ2-1; CDR3aa: SATGTSGGYYNEQF
v_gene: TRBV7-2; j_gene: TRBJ2-7; CDR3aa: ASSTMGGRNEQY
v_gene: TRBV10-3; j_gene: TRBJ1-5; CDR3aa: AISEWRDQPQH
v_gene: TRBV12-3/TRBV12-4; j_gene: TRBJ2-7; CDR3aa: ASSLYTYEQY
v_gene: TRBV5-1; j_gene: TRBJ2-3; CDR3aa: ASSPSTASTDTQY
v_gene: TRBV6-2/TRBV6-3; j_gene: TRBJ2-1; CDR3aa: ASSYWTSGNNEQF
v_gene: TRBV5-6; j_gene: TRBJ2-1; CDR3aa: ASSLGPPSSYNEQF
v_gene: TRBV4-3; j_gene: TRBJ2-3; CDR3aa: ASSQDFPAGDTQY
v_gene: TRBV5-1; j_gene: TRBJ1-1; CDR3aa: ASSFEGRKNTEAF
v_gene: TRBV20-1; j_gene: TRBJ1-5; CDR3aa: SARRTGINQPQH
v_gene: TRBV7-9; j_gene: TRBJ2-3; CDR3aa: ASVGGPPSRQY
v_gene: TRBV29-1; j_gene: TRBJ2-5; CDR3aa: SVAAALQETQY
v_gene: TRBV5-1; j_gene: TRBJ2-3; CDR3aa: ASSYWTSGDSTDTQY
v_gene: TRBV27; j_gene: TRBJ2-2; CDR3aa: ASHAGTGATGELF
v_gene: TRBV4-1; j_gene: TRBJ1-6; CDR3aa: ASSHGRGYSPLH
v_gene: TRBV5-1; j_gene: TRBJ2-7; CDR3aa: ASSSGLGTYEQY
v_gene: TRBV15; j_gene: TRBJ2-1; CDR3aa: ATSTLTSSYNEQF
v_gene: TRBV10-3; j_gene: TRBJ1-1; CDR3aa: AISEDRGDTEAF
v_gene: TRBV12-3/TRBV12-4; j_gene: TRBJ2-7; CDR3aa: ASSRYAGSEQY
v_gene: TRBV20-1; j_gene: TRBJ2-3; CDR3aa: SAPWTSGRAFQTDTQY
v_gene: TRBV5-1; j_gene: TRBJ2-3; CDR3aa: ASSTAWADTQY
v_gene: TRBV7-2; j_gene: TRBJ2-3; CDR3aa: ASRRQALYTDTQY
v_gene: TRBV20-1; j_gene: TRBJ2-4; CDR3aa: SANRDRDIQY
v_gene: TRBV12-3/TRBV12-4; j_gene: TRBJ2-5; CDR3aa: ASSSAEETQY
v_gene: TRBV20-1; j_gene: TRBJ2-1; CDR3aa: SARRSNEQF
v_gene: TRBV5-1; j_gene: TRBJ1-2; CDR3aa: ASSEDSLYGYT
v_gene: TRBV4-1; j_gene: TRBJ2-2; CDR3aa: ASSQVRTGLNTGELF
v_gene: TRBV6-5; j_gene: TRBJ2-2; CDR3aa: ASSYSSGYTNTGELF
v_gene: TRBV5-1; j_gene: TRBJ2-7; CDR3aa: ASSLLESYEQY
v_gene: TRBV20-1; j_gene: TRBJ2-5; CDR3aa: SAKTGGKETQY
v_gene: TRBV5-5; j_gene: TRBJ2-3; CDR3aa: ASSLLSESTDTQY
v_gene: TRBV6-5; j_gene: TRBJ1-6; CDR3aa: ASSYIRGGNSPLH
v_gene: TRBV6-1; j_gene: TRBJ2-1; CDR3aa: ASNAGTSNEQF
v_gene: TRBV5-1; j_gene: TRBJ1-4; CDR3aa: ASSLGGADEKLF
v_gene: TRBV5-1; j_gene: TRBJ2-1; CDR3aa: ASSLGHVSNEQF
v_gene: TRBV5-6; j_gene: TRBJ2-2; CDR3aa: ASSPPGRTNTGELF
v_gene: TRBV6-1; j_gene: TRBJ2-7; CDR3aa: ASRKSGIPYEQY
v_gene: TRBV15; j_gene: TRBJ2-7; CDR3aa: ATSHEWQDNYEQY
v_gene: TRBV7-2; j_gene: TRBJ1-1; CDR3aa: ASSPGQVRSTEAF
v_gene: TRBV20-1; j_gene: TRBJ2-1; CDR3aa: SARGERLAGDYNEQF